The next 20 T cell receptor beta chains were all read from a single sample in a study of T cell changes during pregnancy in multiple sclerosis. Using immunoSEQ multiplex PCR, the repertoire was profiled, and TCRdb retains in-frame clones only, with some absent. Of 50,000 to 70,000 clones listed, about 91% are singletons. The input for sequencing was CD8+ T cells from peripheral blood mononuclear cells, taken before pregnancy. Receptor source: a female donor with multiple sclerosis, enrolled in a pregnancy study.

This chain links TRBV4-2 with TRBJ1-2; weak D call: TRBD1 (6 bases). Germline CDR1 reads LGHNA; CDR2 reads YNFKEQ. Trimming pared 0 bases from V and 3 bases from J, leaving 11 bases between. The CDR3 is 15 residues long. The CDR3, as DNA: TGTGCCAGCAGCCAAGATAGGGGGTTCCACTATGGCTACACCTTC. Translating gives CASSQDRGFHYGYTF.

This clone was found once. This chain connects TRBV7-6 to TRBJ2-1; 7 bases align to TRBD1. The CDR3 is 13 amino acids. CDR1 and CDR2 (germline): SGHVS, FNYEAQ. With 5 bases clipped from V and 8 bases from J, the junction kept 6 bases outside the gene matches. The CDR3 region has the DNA TGTGCCAGCAGCCAGGGGGTGACGGATGAGCAGTTCTTC. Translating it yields CASSQGVTDEQFF.

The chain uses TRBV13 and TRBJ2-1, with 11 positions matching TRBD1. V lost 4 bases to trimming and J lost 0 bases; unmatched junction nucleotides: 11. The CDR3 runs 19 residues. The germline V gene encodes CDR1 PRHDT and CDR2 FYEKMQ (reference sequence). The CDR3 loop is CASSSRDRGALSSYNEQFF. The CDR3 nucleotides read TGTGCCAGCAGCTCCCGGGACAGGGGGGCTTTGAGCTCCTACAATGAGCAGTTCTTC.

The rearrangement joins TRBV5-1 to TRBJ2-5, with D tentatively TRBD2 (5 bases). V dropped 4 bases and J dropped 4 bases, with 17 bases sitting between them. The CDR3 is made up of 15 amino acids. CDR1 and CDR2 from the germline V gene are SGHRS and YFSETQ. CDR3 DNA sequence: TGCGCCAGCAGCGCACCTAGCTTACTTACAGAGACCCAGTACTTC. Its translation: CASSAPSLLTETQYF.

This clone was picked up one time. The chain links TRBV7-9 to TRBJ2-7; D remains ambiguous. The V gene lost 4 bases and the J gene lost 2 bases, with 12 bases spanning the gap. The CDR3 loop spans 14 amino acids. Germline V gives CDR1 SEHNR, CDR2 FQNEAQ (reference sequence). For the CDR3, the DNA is TGTGCCAGCAGCTCGCCCACTAAGACCTACGAGCAGTACTTC. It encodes CASSSPTKTYEQYF.

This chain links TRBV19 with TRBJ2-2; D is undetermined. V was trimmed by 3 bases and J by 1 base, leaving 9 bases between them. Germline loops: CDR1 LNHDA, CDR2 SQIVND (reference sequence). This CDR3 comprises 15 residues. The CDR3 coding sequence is TGTGCCAGTAGTATGGCGGTGGGGAACACCGGGGAGCTGTTTTTT. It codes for CASSMAVGNTGELFF.

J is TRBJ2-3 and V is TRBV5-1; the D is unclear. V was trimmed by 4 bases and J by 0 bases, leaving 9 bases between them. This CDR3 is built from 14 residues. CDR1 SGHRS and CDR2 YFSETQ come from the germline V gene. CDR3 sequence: CASSATSSTDTQYF. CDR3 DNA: TGCGCCAGCAGCGCCACTTCCAGCACAGATACGCAGTATTTT.

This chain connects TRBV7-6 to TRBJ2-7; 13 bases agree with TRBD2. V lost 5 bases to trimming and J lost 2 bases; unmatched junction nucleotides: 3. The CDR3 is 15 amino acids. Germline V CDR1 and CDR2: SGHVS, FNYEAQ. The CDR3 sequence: CASSPGTSGAYEQYF. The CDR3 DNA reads TGTGCCAGCAGCCCCGGGACTAGCGGGGCCTACGAGCAGTACTTC.

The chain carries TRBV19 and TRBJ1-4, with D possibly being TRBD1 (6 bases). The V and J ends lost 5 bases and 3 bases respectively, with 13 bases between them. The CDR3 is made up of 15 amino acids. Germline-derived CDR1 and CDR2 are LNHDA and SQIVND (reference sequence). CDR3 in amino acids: CASSLLQGPNEKLFF. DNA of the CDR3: TGTGCCAGTAGTCTACTACAGGGACCTAATGAAAAACTGTTTTTT.

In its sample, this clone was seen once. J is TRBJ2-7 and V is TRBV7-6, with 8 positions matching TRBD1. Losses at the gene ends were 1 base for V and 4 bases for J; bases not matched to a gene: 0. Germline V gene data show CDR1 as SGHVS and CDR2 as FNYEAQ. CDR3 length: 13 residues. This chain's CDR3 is CASSLDRGYEQYF. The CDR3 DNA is TGTGCCAGCAGCTTAGACAGGGGGTACGAGCAGTACTTC.

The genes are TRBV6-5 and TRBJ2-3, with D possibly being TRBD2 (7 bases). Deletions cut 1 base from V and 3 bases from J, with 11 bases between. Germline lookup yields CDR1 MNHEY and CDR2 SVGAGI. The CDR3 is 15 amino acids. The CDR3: CASSYFAGATDTQYF. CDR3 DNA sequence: TGTGCCAGCAGTTACTTTGCGGGGGCTACAGATACGCAGTATTTT.

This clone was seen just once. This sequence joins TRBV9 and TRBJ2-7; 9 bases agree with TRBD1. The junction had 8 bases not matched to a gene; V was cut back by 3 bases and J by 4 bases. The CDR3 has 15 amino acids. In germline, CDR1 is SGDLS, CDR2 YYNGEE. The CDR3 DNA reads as TGTGCCAGCAGCGAGGACTCTGGGACAGGGTACGAGCAGTACTTC. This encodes CASSEDSGTGYEQYF.

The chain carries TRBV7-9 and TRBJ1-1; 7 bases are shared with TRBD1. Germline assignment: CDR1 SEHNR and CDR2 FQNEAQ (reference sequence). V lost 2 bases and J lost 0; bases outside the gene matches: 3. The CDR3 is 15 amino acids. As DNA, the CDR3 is TGTGCCAGCAGCTTATTAAGGGGGCTGAACACTGAAGCTTTCTTT. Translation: CASSLLRGLNTEAFF.

CDR3 nucleotides: TGTGCCAGTAGCCTGGGGCATGAGCAGTTCTTC. It translates to CASSLGHEQFF. The rearrangement links TRBV19 to TRBJ2-1; D might be TRBD1 (5 bases). The CDR3 totals 11 residues. Trimming removed 6 bases from V and 8 bases from J, with 8 bases in between. Germline loops: CDR1 LNHDA, CDR2 SQIVND (reference sequence).

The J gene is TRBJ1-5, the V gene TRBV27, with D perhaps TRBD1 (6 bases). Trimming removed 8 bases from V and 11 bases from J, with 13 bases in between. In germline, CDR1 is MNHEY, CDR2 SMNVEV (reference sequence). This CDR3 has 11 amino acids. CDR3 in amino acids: CASGITGSQHF. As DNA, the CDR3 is TGTGCCAGCGGTATAACAGGGTCCCAGCATTTT.

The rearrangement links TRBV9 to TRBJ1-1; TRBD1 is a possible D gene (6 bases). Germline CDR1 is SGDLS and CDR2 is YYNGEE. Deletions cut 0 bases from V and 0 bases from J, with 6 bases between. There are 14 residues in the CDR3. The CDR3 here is CASSVAGVNTEAFF. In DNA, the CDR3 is TGTGCCAGCAGCGTAGCAGGGGTGAACACTGAAGCTTTCTTT.

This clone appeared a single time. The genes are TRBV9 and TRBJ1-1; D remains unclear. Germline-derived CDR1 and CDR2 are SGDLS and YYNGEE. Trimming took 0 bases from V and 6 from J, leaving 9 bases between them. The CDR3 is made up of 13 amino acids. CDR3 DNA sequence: TGTGCCAGCAGCGTAGGGAGCGGGGCTGAAGCTTTCTTT. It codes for CASSVGSGAEAFF. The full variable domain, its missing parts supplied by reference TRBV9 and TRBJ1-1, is DSGVTQTPKHLITATGQRVTLRCSPRSGDLSVYWYQQSLDQGLQFLIQYYNGEERAKGNILERFSAQQFPDLHSELNLSSLELGDSALYFCASSVGSGAEAFFGQGTRLTVV.

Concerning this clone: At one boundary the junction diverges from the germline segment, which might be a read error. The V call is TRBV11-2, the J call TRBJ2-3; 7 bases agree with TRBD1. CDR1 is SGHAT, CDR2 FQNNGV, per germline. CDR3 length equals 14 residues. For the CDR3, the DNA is TGTGCCAGCAGCCCGCGAGGGGGCACCGATACGCAGTATTTT. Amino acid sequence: CASSPRGGTDTQYF.

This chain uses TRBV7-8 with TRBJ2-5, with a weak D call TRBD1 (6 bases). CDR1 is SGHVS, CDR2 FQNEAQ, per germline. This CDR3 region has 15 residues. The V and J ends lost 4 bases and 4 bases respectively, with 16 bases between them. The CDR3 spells CASSSLETGIETQYF. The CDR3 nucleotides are TGTGCCAGCAGCTCCTTAGAAACAGGGATAGAGACCCAGTACTTC.

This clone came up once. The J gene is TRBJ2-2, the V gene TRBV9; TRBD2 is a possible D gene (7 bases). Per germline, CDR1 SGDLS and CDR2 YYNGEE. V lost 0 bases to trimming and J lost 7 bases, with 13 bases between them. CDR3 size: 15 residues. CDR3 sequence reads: CASSVGGGAGGELFF. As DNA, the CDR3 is TGTGCCAGCAGCGTAGGAGGGGGGGCAGGCGGGGAGCTGTTTTTT. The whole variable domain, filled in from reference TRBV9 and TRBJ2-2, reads DSGVTQTPKHLITATGQRVTLRCSPRSGDLSVYWYQQSLDQGLQFLIQYYNGEERAKGNILERFSAQQFPDLHSELNLSSLELGDSALYFCASSVGGGAGGELFFGEGSRLTVL.